This T cell receptor beta chain appears in the sequencing data of a study of post-analysis software for immune sequencing data. Looking at the study overall: Relapsing-remitting, secondary progressive and progressive-relapsing multiple sclerosis were all included among the disease courses. Study conclusions and caveats: Normalized Chao1 diversity in multiple sclerosis patients fell significantly below that of controls. With TRBV5-6, TRBV5-1 and TRBV20-1 included, about 5 TRBV segments were more frequent in patients than in controls.

Every TCR beta cDNA library bore unique molecular identifiers. TCRdb fed the PCR reads into MiXCR, producing one record per CDR3 protein. The data contain hundreds of thousands of distinct CDR3 sequences, approximately 53% of them singletons. Germline CDR1 and CDR2: MNHEY and SVGAGI. The CDR3 is 15 amino acids. Trimming took 6 bases from V and 2 from J, leaving 11 bases between them. Comments on this clonotype: What it binds is not known.

The TCR sequence derives from a girl between 10 and 17 years old with multiple sclerosis. The rearrangement links TRBV6-5 to TRBJ2-6; D might be TRBD2 (7 bases). Sequenced: blood. The CDR3 loop reads CASSHGGPGANVLTF. The CDR3 region has the DNA TGTGCCAGCAGCCACGGGGGGCCTGGGGCCAACGTCCTGACTTTC.